Described below is a single T cell receptor beta chain sequence and its context. This entry is derived from a study of blood T cell repertoires in COVID-19. Study-level information: PBMCs, B-cell-depleted T cells, or T cells provided the cDNA or gDNA that made up the material.

In the authors' workflow: Using reference gene primer amplification, nucleated cell counts were estimated. Here immunoSEQ multiplex PCR was the method, and the copy in TCRdb shows in-frame clones only, minus some. V, J and clone size derive from that table, while D and trimming were established from the DNA sequence. Here the sample spans approximately 90,000 clones, more than 75% being singletons. The V end was cut by 3 bases, the J end by 7 bases, with 10 bases between. There are 12 residues in the CDR3. Germline V gives CDR1 KGHSH, CDR2 LQKENI. V and J are TRBV18 and TRBJ2-7, with D tentatively TRBD2 (5 bases). The TCR was taken from an elderly woman with acute or convalescent COVID-19. The material sequenced was peripheral blood. The CDR3 spells CASSPGVREQYF. The CDR3 region has the DNA TGTGCCAGCTCACCGGGAGTCAGAGAGCAGTACTTC.